The 16 T cell receptor beta chains below come from one sample, sequenced in a study of blood T cell repertoires in COVID-19. TCRdb keeps only in-frame clones here, not all; method: immunoSEQ multiplex PCR. The table includes 200,000 to 250,000 clones, around 89% detected once. The specimen was peripheral blood. These receptors all come from a woman aged 25 to 39 with COVID-19, enrolled during active disease.

The chain is built from TRBV3-1 (or the pseudogene TRBV3-2) and TRBJ1-5; 8 nucleotides line up with TRBD1. After removal of 0 bases from V and 9 bases from J, the junction contained 4 bases not matched to a gene. The CDR3 contains 14 residues. The germline V gene has CDR1 LGHDT and CDR2 YNNKEL (reference sequence). CDR3 region: CASSQEGQAGPQHF. DNA of the CDR3: TGTGCCAGCAGCCAAGAGGGACAGGCAGGGCCCCAGCATTTT.

This chain links TRBV5-1 with TRBJ1-2; 7 positions agree with TRBD1. Germline values: CDR1 SGHRS, CDR2 YFSETQ. V lost 1 base to trimming and J lost 3 bases; unmatched junction nucleotides: 9. This CDR3 is 16 amino acids long. The DNA of the CDR3 is TGCGCCAGCAGCTTGAACCCAGGGGGTTGGGACTATGGCTACACCTTC. Translation gives CASSLNPGGWDYGYTF.

The chain couples TRBV25-1 to TRBJ1-4; D unclear. This CDR3 comprises 15 residues. V was shortened by 2 bases and J by 0 bases, with 7 bases between the two germline ends. Germline V CDR1 and CDR2: MGHDK, SYGVNS. CDR3 in amino acids: CASSEGTATNEKLFF. The DNA for the CDR3 is TGTGCCAGCAGTGAAGGTACAGCAACTAATGAAAAACTGTTTTTT.

This clone has just one count. The chain has TRBV5-6 and TRBJ2-3, with 12 nucleotides matching TRBD2. The CDR3 is 15 residues long. CDR1 and CDR2 (germline): SGHDT, YYEEEE. Trimming at V came to 4 bases and at J to 7 bases, leaving 7 bases not matched to a gene. The CDR3 here is CASSQDTSGGNTQYF. DNA of the CDR3: TGTGCCAGCAGCCAAGATACTAGCGGGGGGAATACGCAGTATTTT. Full variable domain (rest looked up from reference TRBV5-6 and TRBJ2-3): DAGVTQSPTHLIKTRGQQVTLRCSPKSGHDTVSWYQQALGQGPQFIFQYYEEEERQRGNFPDRFSGHQFPNYSSELNVNALLLGDSALYLCASSQDTSGGNTQYFGPGTRLTVL.

The rearrangement uses TRBV4-2 and TRBJ2-2; TRBD1 might be the D (5 bases). Trimming took off 1 base at V and 4 bases at J, with 16 bases between the two ends. This CDR3 spans 17 amino acids. Looked up from germline, CDR1 is LGHNA and CDR2 is YNFKEQ. The CDR3 region has the DNA TGTGCCAGCAGCCAAGTGGGGCTGGGCTTGGGCACCGGGGAGCTGTTTTTT. Its protein is CASSQVGLGLGTGELFF.

The V and J genes are TRBV5-5 and TRBJ1-1; TRBD1 might be the D (5 bases). Per the germline V gene, CDR1 is SGHKS and CDR2 is YYEKEE (reference sequence). The CDR3 consists of 14 residues. The V end lost 1 base, the J end lost 3 bases, and 10 bases lay between the germline ends. CDR3 DNA sequence: TGTGCCAGCAGCTTGCAATGGGGGGACACTGAAGCTTTCTTT. This sequence encodes CASSLQWGDTEAFF. Looking up the rest from reference TRBV5-5 and TRBJ1-1 gives the full variable domain: DAGVTQSPTHLIKTRGQQVTLRCSPISGHKSVSWYQQVLGQGPQFIFQYYEKEERGRGNFPDRFSARQFPNYSSELNVNALLLGDSALYLCASSLQWGDTEAFFGQGTRLTVV.

This clone was observed a few times. The V gene is TRBV7-6, the J gene TRBJ2-1, with TRBD2 identical over 15 bases. The CDR3 runs to 17 residues. Germline CDR1 and CDR2: SGHVS and FNYEAQ. After removal of 5 bases from V and 8 bases from J, the junction contained 10 bases not matched to a gene. The CDR3 region has the DNA TGTGCCAGCAGCCCCCTCGGACTAGCGGGAGGGTACGATGAGCAGTTCTTC. Its translation: CASSPLGLAGGYDEQFF. Variable domain in full (rest from reference TRBV7-6 and TRBJ2-1): GAGVSQSPRYKVTKRGQDVALRCDPISGHVSLYWYRQALGQGPEFLTYFNYEAQQDKSGLPNDRFSAERPEGSISTLTIQRTEQRDSAMYRCASSPLGLAGGYDEQFFGPGTRLTVL.

This chain joins TRBV5-4 and TRBJ2-7; D remains unclear. The germline gives CDR1 SGHNT, CDR2 YYREEE (reference sequence). The CDR3 extends over 13 amino acids. Trimming shortened V by 0 bases and J by 0 bases, and 4 bases separated the two germline ends. CDR3 region: CASSLGYSYEQYF. The CDR3 DNA sequence: TGTGCCAGCAGCTTGGGCTACTCCTACGAGCAGTACTTC.

The V gene is TRBV10-3, the J gene TRBJ1-3; 7 bases align to TRBD1. The germline CDR1 and CDR2 sequences are ENHRY and SYGVKD. V gave up 6 bases and J gave up 0 bases; unmatched junction bases: 2. The CDR3 is 14 residues long. The chain's CDR3 is CAIRGTDSGNTIYF. In nucleotides, the CDR3 is TGTGCCATCAGAGGGACAGACTCTGGAAACACCATATATTTT.

This clone was seen only once. V usage is TRBV27 and J usage is TRBJ1-1; a possible D gene is TRBD1 (6 bases). The CDR3 length is 14 residues. V was clipped by 10 bases and J by 3 bases, with 18 bases between them. Germline values: CDR1 MNHEY, CDR2 SMNVEV (reference sequence). CDR3 in amino acids: CANFDSDSYTEAFF. The CDR3 bases are TGTGCCAACTTCGATTCGGACAGCTACACTGAAGCTTTCTTT.

This clone was seen only a few times. The CDR3 nucleotides are TGTGCCAGCAGCCACGGGGGTGATGGCTACACCTTC. Protein product: CASSHGGDGYTF. The chain couples TRBV3-1 (or the pseudogene TRBV3-2) to TRBJ1-2, with TRBD1 as a possible D gene (5 bases). Trimming left V 3 bases short and J 6 bases short, with 8 bases between. Germline loops: CDR1 LGHDT, CDR2 YNNKEL (reference sequence). This CDR3 region has 12 residues.

The chain employs TRBV2 and TRBJ1-2; tentative D call: TRBD1 (5 bases). Looked up from germline, CDR1 is SNHLY and CDR2 is FYNNEI. The CDR3 contains 14 residues. V lost 5 bases, J lost 4 bases, and 14 bases lay in between. This CDR3 is CASSSDSFLYGYTF. As DNA, the CDR3 is TGTGCCAGCAGTTCTGACAGTTTTCTCTATGGCTACACCTTC.

The chain uses TRBV29-1 and TRBJ1-1, with TRBD1 as a possible D gene (5 bases). The CDR3 totals 12 residues. CDR1 is SQVTM, CDR2 ANQGSEA, per germline. V was shortened by 3 bases and J by 4 bases, with 9 bases between the two germline ends. CDR3: CSVDRGRTEAFF. CDR3 DNA: TGCAGCGTTGATAGGGGTCGCACTGAAGCTTTCTTT.

CDR3 loop: CASRNRGLEPQHF. For the CDR3, the DNA is TGTGCCAGTAGGAACAGGGGGCTGGAGCCCCAGCATTTT. The chain combines TRBV19 with TRBJ1-5; TRBD1 matches at 9 bases. Trimming at V came to 6 bases and at J to 8 bases, leaving 5 bases not matched to a gene. This CDR3 is 13 amino acids long. CDR1 LNHDA and CDR2 SQIVND come from the germline V gene (reference sequence).

The chain recombines TRBV2 with TRBJ1-1, with 7 positions matching TRBD1. The CDR3 covers 13 residues. The J segment lost 3 bases and the V segment lost 3 bases, leaving 1 base of the junction unmatched. Germline V gene sequence: CDR1 SNHLY, CDR2 FYNNEI. CDR3 nucleotides: TGTGCCAGCAGTGACGACAGGGACACTGAAGCTTTCTTT. Amino acids: CASSDDRDTEAFF.

This clone was detected only once. The chain combines TRBV11-2 with TRBJ2-1; 9 bases align to TRBD2. J gave up 4 bases and V 3 bases, and 4 bases lay outside the gene matches. This CDR3 contains 15 residues. Germline loops: CDR1 SGHAT, CDR2 FQNNGV. CDR3 region: CASSFGRGGYNEQFF. The CDR3 DNA is TGTGCCAGCAGCTTTGGGCGGGGGGGGTACAATGAGCAGTTCTTC.